What follows describes a single TCR beta chain. Across about two dozen US areas, participants ranged in age from roughly 18 to 95 years. Cohort assignment relied on participant-reported clinical history. This entry comes from a study of blood T cell repertoires in COVID-19. Looking at the study overall: Samples taken during acute and convalescent COVID-19 were collected in the United States, Italy and Spain. T cells, B-cell-depleted T cells, or PBMCs supplied cDNA or gDNA.

Germline-derived CDR1 and CDR2 are SNHLY and FYNNEI. The CDR3 runs 19 residues. Trimming cost V 0 bases and J 3 bases; bases outside gene matches: 12. Measured with immunoSEQ multiplex PCR; TCRdb has only the in-frame clones, and not every one. The sample shows 150,000 to 200,000 clones, more than 65% of them seen only once. What was sequenced was PBMCs or T cells enriched from blood (not recorded which). This receptor was obtained from a woman aged 45 to 65 with acute COVID-19. The chain uses TRBV2 and TRBJ2-1; 9 bases are a match to TRBD2. CDR3: CASSEAMKASGKYYNEQFF. CDR3 in DNA: TGTGCCAGCAGTGAAGCGATGAAAGCTAGCGGGAAATACTACAATGAGCAGTTCTTC.